These 18 T cell receptor beta chains share one sample of origin, sequenced in a study of blood T cell repertoires in COVID-19. Using immunoSEQ multiplex PCR, the repertoire was profiled, and TCRdb retains in-frame clones only, with some absent. The sample consists of roughly 250,000 clones, around 88% of them appearing once. Sequenced sample: PBMCs or T cells enriched from blood (not recorded which). All receptors come from a woman between 40 and 50 years old with acute COVID-19.

J is TRBJ1-5 and V is TRBV7-9, with D hard to call. Per the germline V gene, CDR1 is SEHNR and CDR2 is FQNEAQ (reference sequence). V lost 6 bases to trimming and J lost 9 bases, with 15 bases between them. The CDR3 loop spans 13 amino acids. The CDR3 nucleotides read TGTGCCAGCAGTCCCCGGGAACCCGGGCCCCAGCATTTT. It translates to CASSPREPGPQHF. Based on the CDR3 plus reference TRBV7-9 and TRBJ1-5, the full variable domain is DTGVSQNPRHKITKRGQNVTFRCDPISEHNRLYWYRQTLGQGPEFLTYFQNEAQLEKSRLLSDRFSAERPKGSFSTLEIQRTEQGDSAMYLCASSPREPGPQHFGDGTRLSIL.

This clone was picked up one time. The chain employs TRBV4-1 and TRBJ1-4; tentatively, D is TRBD1 (6 bases). This CDR3 comprises 15 residues. V lost 4 bases to trimming and J lost 5 bases, with 14 bases between them. In germline, CDR1 is MGHRA, CDR2 YSYEKL. The CDR3 protein is CASSLRTERNEKLFF. CDR3 in DNA: TGCGCCAGCAGCCTTCGGACAGAGAGAAATGAAAAACTGTTTTTT.

The chain employs TRBV15 and TRBJ1-1; D unresolved. The germline CDR1 and CDR2 sequences are LNHNV and YYDKDF (reference sequence). The CDR3 has 14 residues. The V gene lost 4 bases and the J gene lost 2 bases, with 11 bases spanning the gap. The CDR3 coding sequence is TGTGCCACCAGCATTCAGGCTACTAACACTGAAGCTTTCTTT. Its translation is CATSIQATNTEAFF. Drawing the rest from reference TRBV15 and TRBJ1-1, the complete variable domain is DAMVIQNPRYQVTQFGKPVTLSCSQTLNHNVMYWYQQKSSQAPKLLFHYYDKDFNNEADTPDNFQSRRPNTSFCFLDIRSPGLGDTAMYLCATSIQATNTEAFFGQGTRLTVV.

This clone was detected a few times. The rearrangement uses TRBV5-4 and TRBJ1-1; D is perhaps TRBD1 (5 bases). Germline CDR1 reads SGHNT; CDR2 reads YYREEE (reference sequence). V was trimmed by 4 bases and J by 5 bases, leaving 12 bases between them. This CDR3 is built from 13 residues. The CDR3, as DNA: TGTGCCAGCAGCCTTTGGGGGAGGACTGAAGCTTTCTTT. Translating gives CASSLWGRTEAFF.

The chain recombines TRBV5-1 with TRBJ2-4; TRBD2 matches 14 bases. Germline-derived CDR1 and CDR2 are SGHRS and YFSETQ. CDR3 size: 20 residues. J lost 2 bases, V lost 0 bases, and 10 bases had no gene match. CDR3 sequence: CASSLGPGTSGRESKNIQYF. The CDR3 nucleotides read TGCGCCAGCAGCTTGGGCCCCGGGACTAGCGGGAGAGAGTCCAAAAACATTCAGTACTTC. Full variable domain (rest looked up from reference TRBV5-1 and TRBJ2-4): KAGVTQTPRYLIKTRGQQVTLSCSPISGHRSVSWYQQTPGQGLQFLFEYFSETQRNKGNFPGRFSGRQFSNSRSEMNVSTLELGDSALYLCASSLGPGTSGRESKNIQYFGAGTRLSVL.

This clone was found once. The rearrangement links TRBV19 to TRBJ2-3; 8 bases agree with TRBD2. Germline assignment: CDR1 LNHDA and CDR2 SQIVND (reference sequence). The junction had 10 bases not matched to a gene; V was cut back by 10 bases and J by 1 base. The CDR3 consists of 15 residues. The DNA for the CDR3 is TGTGCCACCGAACACCCGGGACTAGGCACAGATACGCAGTATTTT. Residues: CATEHPGLGTDTQYF.

The gene calls are TRBV18 and TRBJ1-4, with 9 bases that match TRBD1. This CDR3 is built from 15 residues. V shed 2 bases and J 7 bases; nucleotides not matched to a gene: 5. Germline CDR1 KGHSH, CDR2 LQKENI. CDR3 nucleotide sequence: TGTGCCAGCTCACCAAACAGGGGGCCGGGTGAAAAACTGTTTTTT. Translated, it gives CASSPNRGPGEKLFF.

The chain couples TRBV19 to TRBJ1-6; TRBD1 aligns across 7 bases. The CDR3 is made up of 13 amino acids. V lost 10 bases and J lost 7; bases outside the gene matches: 7. Germline loops: CDR1 LNHDA, CDR2 SQIVND (reference sequence). The CDR3 region has the DNA TGTGCCACACGCAGGGGGGTAAATTCACCCCTCCACTTT. It encodes CATRRGVNSPLHF.

The rearrangement links TRBV9 to TRBJ2-7; D is perhaps TRBD2 (6 bases). The CDR3 has 15 residues. Trimming took 3 bases from V and 2 from J, leaving 15 bases between them. Germline V gives CDR1 SGDLS, CDR2 YYNGEE. Here the CDR3 reads CASSGGAVGTYEQYF. The CDR3 DNA is TGTGCCAGCAGCGGCGGGGCTGTTGGCACCTACGAGCAGTACTTC.

J is TRBJ1-1 and V is TRBV7-2; TRBD1 might be the D (5 bases). V was trimmed by 4 bases and J by 6 bases, leaving 12 bases between them. The CDR3 loop spans 13 amino acids. Germline V gene data show CDR1 as SGHTA and CDR2 as FQGNSA. As DNA, the CDR3 is TGTGCCAGCAGCTCACGAGCAGGGTCTGAAGCTTTCTTT. Its protein product is CASSSRAGSEAFF.

V is TRBV5-1 and J is TRBJ1-3; D ambiguous. Between the trimmed V and J ends, which lost 4 bases and 0 bases, there was a span of 14 bases. The CDR3 totals 16 residues. Germline V CDR1 and CDR2: SGHRS, YFSETQ. CDR3 nucleotide sequence: TGCGCCAGCAGCCTAACTACGCCCTACTCTGGAAACACCATATATTTT. Residues: CASSLTTPYSGNTIYF.

This clone was detected once. The chain links TRBV2 to TRBJ2-7, with 13 bases fitting TRBD2. Trimming cost V 2 bases and J 3 bases; bases outside gene matches: 10. From germline, CDR1 is SNHLY and CDR2 FYNNEI. There are 18 residues in the CDR3. The CDR3 bases are TGTGCCAGCAGTGAACTACTAGCGGGAGGGCCCGTTTACTACGAGCAGTACGTC. Its translation is CASSELLAGGPVYYEQYV.

J is TRBJ1-1 and V is TRBV5-1; a possible D gene is TRBD1 (5 bases). CDR1 is SGHRS, CDR2 YFSETQ, per germline. V lost 3 bases, J lost 5 bases, and 14 bases lay in between. The CDR3 is 14 residues long. The CDR3 region has the DNA TGCGCCAGCAGCTCCTTAGGAGGGGAGACTGAAGCTTTCTTT. Translation: CASSSLGGETEAFF.

The rearrangement links TRBV11-3 to TRBJ2-1, with D possibly TRBD2 on 5 matching bases. Germline V CDR1 and CDR2: SGHNT, YENEEA. With 0 bases removed from V and 0 bases from J, the gap between germline ends came to 15 bases. The CDR3 is made up of 18 amino acids. This CDR3 reads CASSLEVGNAGSYNEQFF. CDR3 nucleotide sequence: TGTGCCAGCAGCTTAGAAGTCGGGAATGCCGGCTCCTACAATGAGCAGTTCTTC.

The rearrangement links TRBV19 to TRBJ2-3; possible D gene TRBD2, 5 bases. The germline V and J ends were trimmed by 5 bases and 2 bases, with 17 bases remaining between them. The CDR3 has 16 residues. Germline CDR1 is LNHDA and CDR2 is SQIVND (reference sequence). CDR3 region: CASSVAGRGYTDTQYF. CDR3 sequence (DNA): TGTGCCAGTAGTGTTGCAGGACGGGGATACACAGATACGCAGTATTTT.

The J gene is TRBJ2-6, the V gene TRBV19; perhaps TRBD1 as D (5 bases). CDR1 LNHDA and CDR2 SQIVND come from the germline V gene (reference sequence). The CDR3 runs 13 residues. V lost 9 bases to trimming and J lost 2 bases, with 8 bases between them. Here the CDR3 DNA reads TGTGCCAGCGGCAGGGCTGGGGCCAACGTCCTGACTTTC. It translates to CASGRAGANVLTF.

The rearrangement uses TRBV6-5 and TRBJ1-5; 8 nucleotides agree with TRBD1. Trimming took 6 bases from V and 5 from J; bases not matched to a gene: 6. CDR3 size: 14 residues. Germline V gene data show CDR1 as MNHEY and CDR2 as SVGAGI. The CDR3 DNA reads as TGTGCCAGCAGAAACAGGGGGGCGCATCAGCCCCAGCATTTT. This codes for CASRNRGAHQPQHF.

This rearrangement joins TRBV7-2 to TRBJ2-1; 8 bases map to TRBD2. Per the germline V gene, CDR1 is SGHTA and CDR2 is FQGNSA. The CDR3 totals 15 residues. V shed 5 bases, J shed 6 bases, and the junction held 9 bases outside the gene matches. The CDR3 DNA reads as TGTGCCAGCAGCGATCCGGGACTAGTGAGCAATGAGCAGTTCTTC. This codes for CASSDPGLVSNEQFF. The entire variable domain, with the rest obtained from reference TRBV7-2 and TRBJ2-1, is as follows: GAGVSQSPSNKVTEKGKDVELRCDPISGHTALYWYRQSLGQGLEFLIYFQGNSAPDKSGLPSDRFSAERTGGSVSTLTIQRTQQEDSAVYLCASSDPGLVSNEQFFGPGTRLTVL.